Below, 29 T cell receptor beta chains from the same sample are listed, as sequenced in a study of PD-1 blockade in classical Hodgkin lymphoma. The time point was: newly diagnosed, previously untreated cHL patient sample. Here immunoSEQ multiplex PCR was the method, and the copy in TCRdb shows in-frame clones only, minus some. The sample holds over 60,000 clones; over 85% are singletons and the top ten take 2.6%. The material sequenced was peripheral blood mononuclear cells (PBMCs). These receptors were obtained from a human donor with classical Hodgkin lymphoma.

V gene TRBV5-8 combines with J gene TRBJ1-1; tentative D call: TRBD1 (6 bases). The CDR3 covers 15 residues. Germline CDR1 reads SGHTS; CDR2 reads YDEGEE. Deletions cut 4 bases from V and 4 bases from J, with 17 bases between. The CDR3 bases are TGTGCCAGCAGCCGGAGAGGGGGAAGGGTCACTGAAGCTTTCTTT. Translated, it gives CASSRRGGRVTEAFF. The full variable domain, with the rest looked up from reference TRBV5-8 and TRBJ1-1, is EAGVTQSPTHLIKTRGQQATLRCSPISGHTSVYWYQQALGLGLQFLLWYDEGEERNRGNFPPRFSGRQFPNYSSELNVNALELEDSALYLCASSRRGGRVTEAFFGQGTRLTVV.

This clone appeared a single time. The J gene is TRBJ2-1, the V gene TRBV7-9; D is perhaps TRBD2 (6 bases). This CDR3 comprises 13 residues. Germline values: CDR1 SEHNR, CDR2 FQNEAQ (reference sequence). The ends were cut back, 1 base at V and 11 bases at J, with 12 bases in the middle. CDR3 sequence reads: CASSLVQAGKQFF. The CDR3 coding sequence is TGTGCCAGCAGCTTAGTTCAGGCGGGAAAGCAGTTCTTC.

Note on this clone: Mismatch with germline at one junction end may stem from a read error. This sequence joins TRBV27 and TRBJ1-6; TRBD1 might be the D (6 bases). From germline, CDR1 is MNHEY and CDR2 SMNVEV (reference sequence). This CDR3 spans 16 amino acids. The CDR3 region is CASSFGTPPYNSALHF. The CDR3 bases are TGTGCCAGCAGTTTCGGGACACCGCCTTATAATTCAGCCCTCCACTTT.

This chain links TRBV6-5 with TRBJ2-1; D is unresolved. The CDR3 consists of 13 residues. Trimming removed 2 bases at V and 4 bases at J, with 6 bases between. Per germline, CDR1 MNHEY and CDR2 SVGAGI. For the CDR3, the DNA is TGTGCCAGCAGTTACGACGCTTACAATGAGCAGTTCTTC. This encodes CASSYDAYNEQFF.

The genes are TRBV5-1 and TRBJ2-3, with TRBD1 as a possible D gene (5 bases). Per the germline V gene, CDR1 is SGHRS and CDR2 is YFSETQ. The CDR3 is made up of 14 amino acids. V was shortened by 4 bases and J by 2 bases, with 11 bases between the two germline ends. This chain's CDR3 is CASSPLTDTDTQYF. DNA of the CDR3: TGCGCCAGCAGCCCTTTGACAGACACAGATACGCAGTATTTT. Complete variable domain (other parts from reference TRBV5-1 and TRBJ2-3): KAGVTQTPRYLIKTRGQQVTLSCSPISGHRSVSWYQQTPGQGLQFLFEYFSETQRNKGNFPGRFSGRQFSNSRSEMNVSTLELGDSALYLCASSPLTDTDTQYFGPGTRLTVL.

The count of this clone is one. The chain's CDR3 is CASSLESRGDEKLFF. The CDR3 DNA reads TGTGCCAGCAGCTTAGAAAGCAGGGGGGACGAAAAACTGTTTTTT. The chain has TRBV7-9 and TRBJ1-4; TRBD1 agrees at 7 bases. CDR1 and CDR2 (germline): SEHNR, FQNEAQ (reference sequence). CDR3 length: 15 residues. The junction had 7 bases not matched to a gene; V was cut back by 1 base and J by 8 bases.

The chain joins TRBV5-1 to TRBJ1-2; D is uncertain. Germline V CDR1 and CDR2: SGHRS, YFSETQ. V gave up 5 bases and J gave up 5 bases, with 19 bases separating them. The CDR3 totals 15 residues. This CDR3 is CASSPQVLTPYGYTF. Written as DNA, the CDR3 is TGCGCCAGCAGTCCTCAGGTCCTTACTCCTTATGGCTACACCTTC. Supplemented by reference TRBV5-1 and TRBJ1-2, the full variable domain reads KAGVTQTPRYLIKTRGQQVTLSCSPISGHRSVSWYQQTPGQGLQFLFEYFSETQRNKGNFPGRFSGRQFSNSRSEMNVSTLELGDSALYLCASSPQVLTPYGYTFGSGTRLTVV.

The rearrangement joins TRBV5-1 to TRBJ2-2; perhaps D is TRBD1 or TRBD2 (5 bases each). V was cut by 2 bases and J by 1 base, with 15 bases left in between. The CDR3 is 17 residues long. Germline V gene data show CDR1 as SGHRS and CDR2 as YFSETQ. The CDR3 region is CASSFWDGSLNTGELFF. The CDR3 DNA reads as TGCGCCAGCAGCTTCTGGGACGGGTCACTGAACACCGGGGAGCTGTTTTTT.

This sequence joins TRBV6-5 and TRBJ2-3; D is unresolved. CDR1 is MNHEY, CDR2 SVGAGI, per germline. This CDR3 has 15 residues. The germline V and J ends were trimmed by 5 bases and 1 base, with 13 bases remaining between them. In DNA form, the CDR3 reads TGTGCCAGCAGTGCGGTTGTTTTTGGCACAGATACGCAGTATTTT. This codes for CASSAVVFGTDTQYF.

This chain uses TRBV13 with TRBJ1-3, with D hard to call. The CDR3 consists of 12 residues. Trimming took off 5 bases at V and 7 bases at J, with 9 bases between the two ends. Germline V gene data show CDR1 as PRHDT and CDR2 as FYEKMQ (reference sequence). Here the CDR3 reads CASSPAANTIYF. CDR3 DNA sequence: TGTGCCAGCAGCCCCGCAGCTAACACCATATATTTT.

In DNA, the CDR3 is TGCGCCAGCACCTCCCAAGGGAGCAACACCGGGGAGCTGTTTTTT. This encodes CASTSQGSNTGELFF. V and J are TRBV5-1 and TRBJ2-2; possibly TRBD2 for D (5 bases). Germline CDR1 reads SGHRS; CDR2 reads YFSETQ. Trimming pared 6 bases from V and 2 bases from J, leaving 14 bases between. The CDR3 is made up of 15 amino acids. The whole variable domain, filled in from reference TRBV5-1 and TRBJ2-2, reads KAGVTQTPRYLIKTRGQQVTLSCSPISGHRSVSWYQQTPGQGLQFLFEYFSETQRNKGNFPGRFSGRQFSNSRSEMNVSTLELGDSALYLCASTSQGSNTGELFFGEGSRLTVL.

The chain uses TRBV5-1 and TRBJ2-5; TRBD1 might be the D (6 bases). Gene TRBJ2-7 matches the end of the DNA better, so the J call may be wrong. The CDR3 contains 14 residues. The germline CDR1 and CDR2 sequences are SGHRS and YFSETQ. The CDR3 loop reads CASSLWAGDREQYF. CDR3 in DNA: TGCGCCAGCAGCTTGTGGGCAGGGGATCGCGAGCAGTACTTC.

This clone came up once. This rearrangement joins TRBV5-4 to TRBJ2-1; TRBD1 matches 10 bases. The germline CDR1 and CDR2 sequences are SGHNT and YYREEE (reference sequence). The CDR3 is 15 residues long. V was pared by 4 bases and J by 0 bases, with 1 base of the junction left unmatched. CDR3 sequence: CASSRQGASYNEQFF. The CDR3 nucleotides are TGTGCCAGCAGCCGACAGGGGGCCTCCTACAATGAGCAGTTCTTC. The whole variable domain, remainder taken from reference TRBV5-4 and TRBJ2-1, is ETGVTQSPTHLIKTRGQQVTLRCSSQSGHNTVSWYQQALGQGPQFIFQYYREEENGRGNFPPRFSGLQFPNYSSELNVNALELDDSALYLCASSRQGASYNEQFFGPGTRLTVL.

This clone showed up just once. V and J are TRBV9 and TRBJ1-6; D is undetermined. Looked up from germline, CDR1 is SGDLS and CDR2 is YYNGEE. V was shortened by 6 bases and J by 12 bases, with 16 bases between the two germline ends. The CDR3 has 13 residues. CDR3 region: CASTSVARGPLHF. In DNA, the CDR3 is TGTGCCAGCACCAGCGTAGCTAGAGGACCCCTCCACTTT.

The rearrangement uses TRBV5-6 and TRBJ2-7; 9 nucleotides agree with TRBD1. Per the germline V gene, CDR1 is SGHDT and CDR2 is YYEEEE. V lost 4 bases to trimming and J lost 4 bases; unmatched junction nucleotides: 9. The length of the CDR3 is 15 residues. The CDR3 region has the DNA TGTGCCAGCAGCCTCCGTGGACAGGGGAAGTACGAGCAGTACTTC. Translation: CASSLRGQGKYEQYF.

The V gene is TRBV29-1, the J gene TRBJ2-1; D might be TRBD2 (6 bases). The CDR3 consists of 14 residues. Germline lookup yields CDR1 SQVTM and CDR2 ANQGSEA. V was shortened by 4 bases and J by 5 bases, with 15 bases between the two germline ends. DNA for the CDR3: TGCAGCGTTGCGGCATGGGGGGAAAACAATGAGCAGTTCTTC. Protein sequence: CSVAAWGENNEQFF.

This chain links TRBV19 with TRBJ1-1; 10 nucleotides line up with TRBD1. The germline V gene encodes CDR1 LNHDA and CDR2 SQIVND (reference sequence). J lost 0 bases, V lost 4 bases, and 2 bases had no gene match. The CDR3 runs 15 residues. The CDR3 DNA reads as TGTGCCAGTAGTACGGGACAGGGGATGAACACTGAAGCTTTCTTT. Protein sequence: CASSTGQGMNTEAFF.

V gene TRBV28 combines with J gene TRBJ1-2; 7 bases line up with TRBD1. CDR3 length equals 13 residues. Per the germline V gene, CDR1 is MDHEN and CDR2 is SYDVKM. Unmatched junction bases numbered 5, after V lost 5 bases and J lost 5 bases. The CDR3 sequence is CASSRQGQYGYTF. The DNA for the CDR3 is TGTGCCAGCAGTCGACAGGGACAATATGGCTACACCTTC.

This clone was observed a handful of times. The chain joins TRBV6-1 to TRBJ1-5, with D unresolved. Germline lookup yields CDR1 MNHNS and CDR2 SASEGT. The CDR3 length is 14 residues. V was pared by 3 bases and J by 4 bases, with 10 bases between. In DNA, the CDR3 is TGTGCCAGCAGTGATCCGGGAGGAAATCAGCCCCAGCATTTT. Its translation: CASSDPGGNQPQHF.

V is TRBV4-1 and J is TRBJ2-2; TRBD2 matches 12 bases. The trim removed 1 base at V and 6 bases at J, leaving 12 bases unmatched. The CDR3 sequence is 19 residues long. The germline V gene has CDR1 MGHRA and CDR2 YSYEKL. This chain's CDR3 is CASSQGPSGGATSAGELFF. DNA for the CDR3: TGCGCCAGCAGCCAAGGTCCTAGCGGGGGGGCCACCAGCGCCGGGGAGCTGTTTTTT.

The chain recombines TRBV15 with TRBJ1-3; the D is unclear. Germline CDR1 LNHNV, CDR2 YYDKDF (reference sequence). The CDR3 spans 16 residues. The V gene lost 3 bases and the J gene lost 0 bases, with 12 bases spanning the gap. CDR3 coding DNA: TGTGCCACCAGCAGCGGCGGACGGGGCTCTGGAAACACCATATATTTT. Encoded protein: CATSSGGRGSGNTIYF.

The chain has TRBV19 and TRBJ1-4; the D is unclear. There are 15 residues in the CDR3. The germline V gene has CDR1 LNHDA and CDR2 SQIVND (reference sequence). V was trimmed by 5 bases and J by 8 bases, leaving 18 bases between them. The CDR3 spells CASSLGAVLREKLFF. The CDR3, as DNA: TGTGCCAGTAGTTTGGGCGCAGTGTTAAGGGAAAAACTGTTTTTT.

This clone came up once. CDR3 bases: TGTGCCTGGGATGGCGGGAGGGTTTACAATGAGCAGTTCTTC. It codes for CAWDGGRVYNEQFF. J is TRBJ2-1 and V is TRBV30; 9 bases align to TRBD2. Germline CDR1 and CDR2: GTSNPN and SVGIG (reference sequence). The CDR3 has 14 residues. J lost 4 bases, V lost 5 bases, and 6 bases had no gene match.

The rearrangement uses TRBV10-1 and TRBJ2-7; D ambiguous. V lost 3 bases and J lost 5, with 5 bases in between. The CDR3 is made up of 11 amino acids. Germline CDR1 and CDR2: WNHNN and SYGVQD (reference sequence). CDR3: CASSDSNEQYF. In nucleotides, the CDR3 is TGCGCCAGCAGTGATTCTAACGAGCAGTACTTC.

The chain has TRBV29-1 and TRBJ1-1; 7 nucleotides agree with TRBD1. The junction had 4 bases not matched to a gene; V was cut back by 4 bases and J by 5 bases. CDR3 size: 12 residues. Germline CDR1 is SQVTM and CDR2 is ANQGSEA. In DNA form, the CDR3 reads TGCAGCGTTGCACAGGGGTTTACTGAAGCTTTCTTT. Protein: CSVAQGFTEAFF.

V is TRBV2 and J is TRBJ2-7; the D is unclear. V gave up 7 bases and J gave up 4 bases, with 20 bases separating them. The CDR3 runs 15 residues. The germline V gene has CDR1 SNHLY and CDR2 FYNNEI. The CDR3 coding sequence is TGTGCCAGCACCACGGACGCAGATAAGTTATACGAGCAGTACTTC. Translation gives CASTTDADKLYEQYF.

This rearrangement joins TRBV5-8 to TRBJ2-7; no definite D call. V lost 4 bases to trimming and J lost 4 bases, with 12 bases between them. Germline lookup yields CDR1 SGHTS and CDR2 YDEGEE. The CDR3 covers 13 residues. Here the CDR3 reads CASSRLLRYEQYF. The CDR3 DNA is TGTGCCAGCAGCCGTTTACTGAGGTACGAGCAGTACTTC.

The J gene is TRBJ2-3, the V gene TRBV9; D not resolved. Germline loops: CDR1 SGDLS, CDR2 YYNGEE. The length of the CDR3 is 13 residues. Trimming stripped 0 bases from V and 1 base from J, with 3 bases between. The CDR3 DNA reads as TGTGCCAGCAGCGTAGCTGGCACAGATACGCAGTATTTT. Translation gives CASSVAGTDTQYF.

In DNA, the CDR3 is TGTGCCAGCAGCTTGGAGAAGGGAAACACCATATATTTT. Translation gives CASSLEKGNTIYF. The V and J genes are TRBV5-4 and TRBJ1-3; no definite D call. The CDR3 length is 13 residues. Germline CDR1 and CDR2: SGHNT and YYREEE (reference sequence). V was trimmed by 0 bases and J by 4 bases, leaving 5 bases between them.